The clone carrying this T cell receptor beta chain was detected a few times. The antigen is undetermined. This sample stems from a study of molecular identifiers for immune sequencing clone quantification. Study-wide points: Barcode sharing among identical TCR molecules could make large clones appear smaller. Clones above 20 RNA copies contained over 99% of effector molecules but under 1% of naive ones.

With RNA at 10%, 30% or 50%, naive CD8 libraries came from about 20,000 to 1,000,000 sorted cells. A CD8+CD4-CCR7+CD45RA+ gate was used to sort naive CD8 T cells. Germline V gene lookup returns CDR1 SGHVS and CDR2 FQNEAQ. The ends were cut back, 3 bases at V and 0 bases at J, with 14 bases in the middle. CDR3 length: 16 residues. TCRdb redid the calling of the PCR reads with MiXCR, one entry per CDR3 protein. In the table there are just under 650,000 distinct CDR3 sequences, 20% of which are singletons. This TCR was recovered from a human donor in good health. Some libraries in this study had Jurkat cell RNA spiked in. The sample was naive CD8+ T cells from blood, with Jurkat cell RNA spiked in. The subset is: FACS-sorted CD8+CD4-CCR7+CD45RA+ naive T cells. The chain recombines TRBV7-8 with TRBJ2-5; D possibly matches TRBD1 or TRBD2 (6 bases each). CDR3 bases: TGTGCCAGCAGCTTTGCCGGGGGCCGGTACCAAGAGACCCAGTACTTC. It yields the protein CASSFAGGRYQETQYF. Complete variable domain (other parts from reference TRBV7-8 and TRBJ2-5): GAGVSQSPRYKVAKRGQDVALRCDPISGHVSLFWYQQALGQGPEFLTYFQNEAQLDKSGLPSDRFFAERPEGSVSTLKIQRTQQEDSAVYLCASSFAGGRYQETQYFGPGTRLLVL.